The 12 T cell receptor beta chains in this list originate from one sample, sequenced in a study of blood T cell repertoires in COVID-19. TCRdb keeps only in-frame clones here, not all; method: immunoSEQ multiplex PCR. The sample includes approximately 210,000 clones, about 91% of them seen just once. Sequencing was carried out using peripheral blood. These receptor sequences come from a middle-aged woman with acute or convalescent COVID-19.

The chain has TRBV25-1 and TRBJ2-2, with D uncertain. V was trimmed by 0 bases and J by 4 bases, leaving 12 bases between them. Germline CDR1 is MGHDK and CDR2 is SYGVNS. This CDR3 is 16 amino acids long. Written as DNA, the CDR3 is TGTGCCAGCAGTGAATATGAGCCAACCTCCACCGGGGAGCTGTTTTTT. It yields the protein CASSEYEPTSTGELFF.

The CDR3 DNA follows: TGTGCCAGTAGGGTATCCGGGACAGAAGAGACCCAGTACTTC. It specifies CASRVSGTEETQYF. V and J are TRBV19 and TRBJ2-5; 7 nucleotides agree with TRBD1. The germline gives CDR1 LNHDA, CDR2 SQIVND (reference sequence). CDR3 length: 14 residues. V gave up 6 bases and J gave up 3 bases; unmatched junction bases: 7.

The chain uses TRBV27 and TRBJ2-7; tentatively, D is TRBD2 (5 bases). CDR3 size: 14 residues. Germline assignment: CDR1 MNHEY and CDR2 SMNVEV (reference sequence). The ends were cut back, 5 bases at V and 4 bases at J, with 15 bases in the middle. This CDR3 reads CASSPSSWRYEQYV. The DNA for the CDR3 is TGTGCCAGCAGTCCATCATCGTGGAGGTACGAGCAGTACGTC.

This chain connects TRBV18 to TRBJ2-3; the D gene is possibly TRBD2 (6 bases). The length of the CDR3 is 15 residues. Trimming stripped 3 bases from V and 2 bases from J, with 12 bases between. CDR1 is KGHSH, CDR2 LQKENI, per germline. The CDR3 reads CASSPDQGLTDTQYF. The DNA of the CDR3 is TGTGCCAGCTCACCGGATCAGGGACTCACAGATACGCAGTATTTT.

V gene TRBV6-2 or TRBV6-3 combines with J gene TRBJ1-1; 8 nucleotides match TRBD1. Germline V gene data show CDR1 as MNHEY and CDR2 as SVGEGT. This CDR3 comprises 14 residues. V was pared by 2 bases and J by 5 bases, with 4 bases of the junction left unmatched. In DNA, the CDR3 is TGTGCCAGCAGTTACCCAGGGGGCATTACTGAAGCTTTCTTT. Amino acids: CASSYPGGITEAFF.

This clone was counted once. The chain carries TRBV3-1 (or the pseudogene TRBV3-2) and TRBJ2-1; D possibly corresponds to TRBD2 (5 bases). V was cut by 2 bases and J by 1 base, with 9 bases left in between. The CDR3 runs 15 residues. Germline loops: CDR1 LGHDT, CDR2 YNNKEL (reference sequence). CDR3 sequence: CASSQRGISYNEQFF. As DNA, the CDR3 is TGTGCCAGCAGCCAACGAGGGATTTCCTACAATGAGCAGTTCTTC.

V usage is TRBV27 and J usage is TRBJ1-5; TRBD1 agrees at 9 bases. Unmatched junction bases numbered 8, after V lost 5 bases and J lost 6 bases. The CDR3 loop spans 15 amino acids. CDR1 and CDR2 from the germline V gene are MNHEY and SMNVEV (reference sequence). The CDR3 here is CASSPGTTGGQPQHF. The CDR3 nucleotides read TGTGCCAGCAGTCCTGGAACGACAGGGGGTCAGCCCCAGCATTTT.

The rearrangement joins TRBV27 to TRBJ2-3; 9 bases fit TRBD2. There are 17 residues in the CDR3. V lost 1 base, J lost 4 bases, and 9 bases stayed unmatched. Looked up from germline, CDR1 is MNHEY and CDR2 is SMNVEV (reference sequence). The CDR3 loop is CASSLLGRGGRADTQYF. Here the CDR3 DNA reads TGTGCCAGCAGTTTATTGGGGCGGGGGGGCCGCGCAGATACGCAGTATTTT.

The rearrangement links TRBV11-3 to TRBJ1-1, with D perhaps TRBD1 (5 bases). The length of the CDR3 is 15 residues. Trimming stripped 1 base from V and 1 base from J, with 10 bases between. The germline CDR1 and CDR2 sequences are SGHNT and YENEEA. The CDR3 here is CASSLGGDTNTEAFF. DNA for the CDR3: TGTGCCAGCAGCTTAGGGGGGGATACGAACACTGAAGCTTTCTTT. Combining the CDR3 with reference TRBV11-3 and TRBJ1-1 gives the whole variable domain EAGVVQSPRYKIIEKKQPVAFWCNPISGHNTLYWYLQNLGQGPELLIRYENEEAVDDSQLPKDRFSAERLKGVDSTLKIQPAELGDSAVYLCASSLGGDTNTEAFFGQGTRLTVV.

The chain recombines TRBV7-2 with TRBJ1-2; tentatively, D is TRBD1 (5 bases). V gave up 4 bases and J gave up 6 bases, with 18 bases separating them. This CDR3 is built from 15 residues. Germline values: CDR1 SGHTA, CDR2 FQGNSA. The CDR3 DNA reads TGTGCCAGCAGCTCCCCCGAGGTTTGGGGCAATGGCTACACCTTC. Translation: CASSSPEVWGNGYTF.

This clone was picked up a small number of times. V and J are TRBV30 and TRBJ1-2; D unresolved. The CDR3 contains 14 residues. Trimming removed 3 bases from V and 8 bases from J, with 19 bases in between. The germline V gene encodes CDR1 GTSNPN and CDR2 SVGIG (reference sequence). The CDR3 bases are TGTGCCTGGAGGGTCGCCGGGAGGGTAGGGGGCTACACCTTC. Amino acid sequence: CAWRVAGRVGGYTF. Full variable domain (outside the CDR3, taken from reference TRBV30 and TRBJ1-2): SQTIHQWPATLVQPVGSPLSLECTVEGTSNPNLYWYRQAAGRGLQLLFYSVGIGQISSEVPQNLSASRPQDRQFILSSKKLLLSDSGFYLCAWRVAGRVGGYTFGSGTRLTVV.

The chain uses TRBV6-6 and TRBJ1-5; TRBD1 is a possible D gene (6 bases). The CDR3 consists of 13 residues. Between the trimmed V and J ends, which lost 2 bases and 9 bases, there was a span of 11 bases. Germline CDR1 reads MNHNY; CDR2 reads SVGAGI (reference sequence). In DNA form, the CDR3 reads TGTGCCAGCAGTTACGATCCCAGGGGGCCCCAGCATTTT. Its protein product is CASSYDPRGPQHF.